The 8 T cell receptor beta chains in this list originate from one sample, sequenced in a study of T-cell memory formation after mild COVID-19. MiXCR was run by TCRdb on the 5' RACE reads, yielding one entry per CDR3 protein. Of roughly 250,000 distinct CDR3 sequences in the sample, around 15% were seen once. Sequencing was carried out using PBMCs or a T cell subset sorted from them (not recorded which). These receptors originate from a man in his late teens or twenties who had mild COVID-19 (a few samples of this study predate the infection). Cell type and time point are not known.

This clonotype came up a few times. In DNA, the CDR3 is TGCGCCAGCAGTCCTACCGGGACAAACGGCGAGCAGTACTTC. It translates to CASSPTGTNGEQYF. The chain links TRBV4-3 to TRBJ2-7; D might be TRBD1 (6 bases). The CDR3 consists of 14 residues. Germline V CDR1 and CDR2: LGHNA, YSLEER. V shed 6 bases and J shed 6 bases, with 18 bases lying between them.

This clonotype has just a few counts. The gene calls are TRBV15 and TRBJ1-2; D unclear. The CDR3 is 11 residues long. Germline CDR1 LNHNV, CDR2 YYDKDF (reference sequence). V was pared by 3 bases and J by 6 bases, with 5 bases between. CDR3 in DNA: TGTGCCACCAGCAGCTCTGATGGCTACACCTTC. This encodes CATSSSDGYTF.

The chain recombines TRBV19 with TRBJ1-1; the D gene is possibly TRBD1 (5 bases). CDR1 and CDR2 from the germline V gene are LNHDA and SQIVND (reference sequence). V dropped 10 bases and J dropped 1 base, with 7 bases sitting between them. The CDR3 spans 11 residues. CDR3 sequence (DNA): TGTGCCACCACAGGGAACACTGAAGCTTTCTTT. This codes for CATTGNTEAFF. The variable domain in full, with the rest retrieved from reference TRBV19 and TRBJ1-1, is DGGITQSPKYLFRKEGQNVTLSCEQNLNHDAMYWYRQDPGQGLRLIYYSQIVNDFQKGDIAEGYSVSREKKESFPLTVTSAQKNPTAFYLCATTGNTEAFFGQGTRLTVV.

The chain couples TRBV4-1 to TRBJ2-6; no clear D. Germline CDR1 MGHRA, CDR2 YSYEKL. The CDR3 has 15 amino acids. The V and J ends lost 1 base and 4 bases respectively, with 8 bases between them. The CDR3 reads CASSQGAVGANVLTF. DNA of the CDR3: TGCGCCAGCAGCCAAGGGGCAGTGGGGGCCAACGTCCTGACTTTC.

The CDR3 DNA reads as TGTGCCAGCGGGGGGGGCTACGAGCAGTACGTC. This gives the protein CASGGGYEQYV. This chain connects TRBV6-6 to TRBJ2-7, with 7 bases fitting TRBD2. Losses at the gene ends were 8 bases for V and 3 bases for J; bases not matched to a gene: 1. The CDR3 covers 11 residues. Germline-derived CDR1 and CDR2 are MNHNY and SVGAGI (reference sequence).

This clonotype was counted many times. This chain connects TRBV29-1 to TRBJ2-3; D might be TRBD2 (7 bases). In germline, CDR1 is SQVTM, CDR2 ANQGSEA. The CDR3 extends over 12 amino acids. Trimming removed 4 bases from V and 5 bases from J, with 10 bases in between. The CDR3 nucleotides are TGCAGCGTTGCCGGGGGGCGAGATACGCAGTATTTT. Amino acids: CSVAGGRDTQYF.

J is TRBJ2-5 and V is TRBV18; possibly TRBD2 for D (5 bases). From germline, CDR1 is KGHSH and CDR2 LQKENI. V was trimmed by 0 bases and J by 4 bases, leaving 9 bases between them. The CDR3 covers 14 residues. The CDR3 DNA reads TGTGCCAGCTCACCACCCGGGGAGATAGAGACCCAGTACTTC. Amino acid sequence: CASSPPGEIETQYF.

This clonotype was recorded a few times. The V call is TRBV11-2, the J call TRBJ2-2; 12 nucleotides align to TRBD2. The CDR3 length is 16 residues. V was clipped by 2 bases and J by 8 bases; unmatched bases: 6. CDR1 SGHAT and CDR2 FQNNGV come from the germline V gene. The CDR3 nucleotides are TGTGCCAGCAGCTTAACGGCTAGCGGGGGGGCTGGGGAGCTGTTTTTT. Amino acid sequence: CASSLTASGGAGELFF.